Below, 2 T cell receptor beta chains from the same sample are listed, as sequenced in a study of CD8 T cells in Susac syndrome. RNA in amounts of about 0.5 to 1 ug was reverse transcribed with random hexamers. TCRdb itself ran the immunoSEQ multiplex PCR reads through MiXCR, one entry per CDR3 protein. This table has about 140,000 distinct CDR3 sequences, 94% appearing once. Sequencing used CD8+ T cells from PBMCs. The receptors derive from a human donor in good health.

The table lists this clonotype with a count of one. The chain is built from TRBV7-9 and TRBJ2-5, with D maybe TRBD1 (6 bases). Trimming removed 0 bases at V and 2 bases at J, with 7 bases between. Germline CDR1 and CDR2: SEHNR and FQNEAQ (reference sequence). This CDR3 is built from 14 residues. DNA of the CDR3: TGTGCCAGCAGCTTAGCGGGACAACAAGAGACCCAGTACTTC. As protein: CASSLAGQQETQYF.

The chain couples TRBV9 to TRBJ2-3; 8 nucleotides line up with TRBD1. The junction had 6 bases not matched to a gene; V was cut back by 4 bases and J by 2 bases. Per germline, CDR1 SGDLS and CDR2 YYNGEE. CDR3 length equals 15 residues. CDR3 DNA sequence: TGTGCCAGCAGCCTCCAGGGGGCCTACACAGATACGCAGTATTTT. Amino acids: CASSLQGAYTDTQYF. Looking up the rest from reference TRBV9 and TRBJ2-3 gives the full variable domain: DSGVTQTPKHLITATGQRVTLRCSPRSGDLSVYWYQQSLDQGLQFLIQYYNGEERAKGNILERFSAQQFPDLHSELNLSSLELGDSALYFCASSLQGAYTDTQYFGPGTRLTVL.